This T cell receptor (beta chain) was captured in a study of chemoradiotherapy in HPV16-positive cancers. The wider study: Candidate HPV-specific clones and shared TCR motifs came from two HPV16-positive patients.

CDR1 and CDR2 from the germline V gene are SGHTA and FQGNSA. CDR3 size: 11 residues. Trimming stripped 1 base from V and 12 bases from J, with 9 bases between. In regard to this clone: Its cognate antigen is unknown.

General observations from the study: HPV-responsive T-cell expansion during chemoradiotherapy was linked to improved recurrence-free survival in HPV16-positive patients. Candidate HPV-specific clones and E7-related TCR motifs grew in tumor during treatment.

Over chemoradiotherapy, repertoires were sampled more than once. Some clones are missing from TCRdb's copy, which holds only in-frame ones; the method was immunoSEQ multiplex PCR. The sample lists over 3,000 clones, approximately 94% occurring once. The V call is TRBV7-2, the J call TRBJ2-5; no clear D gene. Specimen: tumor tissue, collected from a patient who underwent chemoradiotherapy. This clonotype originated in a human donor with HPV-associated anogenital cancer. CDR3 coding DNA: TGTGCCAGCAGCTTAGTGACGGAAAAGTACTTC. Translation gives CASSLVTEKYF.